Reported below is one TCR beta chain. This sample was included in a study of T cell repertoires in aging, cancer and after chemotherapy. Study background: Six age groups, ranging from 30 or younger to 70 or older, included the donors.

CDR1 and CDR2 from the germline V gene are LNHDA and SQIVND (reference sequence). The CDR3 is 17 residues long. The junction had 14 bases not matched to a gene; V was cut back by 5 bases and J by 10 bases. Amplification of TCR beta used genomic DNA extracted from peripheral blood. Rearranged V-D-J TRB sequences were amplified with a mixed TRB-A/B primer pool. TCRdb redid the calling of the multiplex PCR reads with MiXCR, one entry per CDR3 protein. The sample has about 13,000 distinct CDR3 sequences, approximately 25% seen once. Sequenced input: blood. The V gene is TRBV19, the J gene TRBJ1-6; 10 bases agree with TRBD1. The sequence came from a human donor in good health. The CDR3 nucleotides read TGTGCCAGTAGTCCCAACCGTAGACAGGGGGCAAGGTCACCCCTCCACTTT. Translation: CASSPNRRQGARSPLHF.